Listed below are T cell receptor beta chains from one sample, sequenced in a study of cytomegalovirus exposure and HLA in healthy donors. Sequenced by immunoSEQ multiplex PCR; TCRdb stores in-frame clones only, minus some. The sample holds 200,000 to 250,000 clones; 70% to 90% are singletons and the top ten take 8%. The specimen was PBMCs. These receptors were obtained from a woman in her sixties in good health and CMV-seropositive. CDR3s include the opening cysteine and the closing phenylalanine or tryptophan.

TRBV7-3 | CASSISGGYEQYF
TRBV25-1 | CASSEPGGNQPQHF
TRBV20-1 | CSARRDNEQFF
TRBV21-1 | CASSREGGESYEQYF
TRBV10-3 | CAISVNQPDYGYTF
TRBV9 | CASSETGGEGNTIYF
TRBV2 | CASIGQGGYEQYF
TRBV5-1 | CASSWGPRGAEETQYF
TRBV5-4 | CASSLVASDTQYF
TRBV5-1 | CASSILQGANTEAFF
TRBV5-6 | CASSLTRYLNTEAFF
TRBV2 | CASSSWASDSPLHF
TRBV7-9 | CASSQTGFKLGDTEAFF
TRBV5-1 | CASRKGVLALPIMSYNEQFF
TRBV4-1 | CASRSPGQGMDEQYF
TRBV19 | CASSMGKTYEQYF
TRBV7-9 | CAILEGGLSEQYF
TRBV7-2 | CASSLREVVETQYF
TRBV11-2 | CASSPNPYRDRGPGELFF